The 19 T cell receptor beta chains in this list originate from one sample, sequenced in a study of blood T cell repertoires in COVID-19. Data came from immunoSEQ multiplex PCR; TCRdb stores just in-frame clones and leaves some out. The table records some 260,000 clones, 75% to 90% of them present only once. Sequencing was carried out using PBMCs or T cells enriched from blood (not recorded which). Receptors were obtained from a woman aged 25 to 45 with acute COVID-19.

This rearrangement joins TRBV20-1 to TRBJ2-3; 12 bases line up with TRBD2. Germline trimming cut 6 bases from V and 2 bases from J; bases unmatched to any gene: 9. Germline assignment: CDR1 DFQATT and CDR2 SNEGSKA (reference sequence). This CDR3 is built from 16 residues. CDR3 sequence: CSASRLAGGATDTQYF. The CDR3 coding sequence is TGCAGTGCCAGTCGGCTAGCGGGAGGGGCCACAGATACGCAGTATTTT.

This chain joins TRBV3-1 (or the pseudogene TRBV3-2) and TRBJ1-1; 11 bases line up with TRBD1. CDR1 LGHDT and CDR2 YNNKEL come from the germline V gene (reference sequence). The CDR3 runs to 14 residues. The V gene end was trimmed by 6 bases and the J gene end by 4 bases; junction bases not matched to a gene: 4. DNA of the CDR3: TGTGCCAGCAGGGGACAGGGGGAGGGCACTGAAGCTTTCTTT. Translation: CASRGQGEGTEAFF.

The chain links TRBV27 to TRBJ2-1, with 9 bases matching TRBD1. The trim removed 8 bases at V and 3 bases at J, leaving 2 bases unmatched. CDR1 and CDR2 (germline): MNHEY, SMNVEV (reference sequence). CDR3 length: 13 amino acids. The CDR3 coding sequence is TGTGCCAGCGGACAGGGGTTCTACAATGAGCAGTTCTTC. This codes for CASGQGFYNEQFF.

The V call is TRBV19, the J call TRBJ1-1; D not certain. The V end lost 0 bases, the J end lost 10 bases, and 18 bases lay between the germline ends. In germline, CDR1 is LNHDA, CDR2 SQIVND (reference sequence). The CDR3 runs 15 residues. The CDR3 spells CASSIDHTRRASAFF. The CDR3 nucleotides read TGTGCCAGTAGTATAGATCATACTAGGAGGGCGTCAGCTTTCTTT.

This chain uses TRBV7-9 with TRBJ2-3; a weak D match, TRBD1 (6 bases). The CDR3 contains 15 residues. The V gene lost 1 base and the J gene lost 2 bases, with 10 bases spanning the gap. Germline CDR1 and CDR2: SEHNR and FQNEAQ (reference sequence). The CDR3 nucleotides are TGTGCCAGCAGCTTAGAGGGGGTATTCACAGATACGCAGTATTTT. This encodes CASSLEGVFTDTQYF.

The J gene is TRBJ1-1, the V gene TRBV27; perhaps TRBD1 as D (6 bases). Per germline, CDR1 MNHEY and CDR2 SMNVEV (reference sequence). The germline V and J ends were trimmed by 8 bases and 6 bases, with 10 bases remaining between them. The CDR3 is made up of 11 amino acids. This chain's CDR3 is CASGWGPEAFF. In DNA, the CDR3 is TGTGCCAGCGGGTGGGGGCCTGAAGCTTTCTTT.

The rearrangement links TRBV2 to TRBJ2-7, with 9 nucleotides matching TRBD1. Per germline, CDR1 SNHLY and CDR2 FYNNEI. The CDR3 is 14 amino acids. J was trimmed by 8 bases and V by 7 bases; bases with no gene match: 12. The CDR3 sequence: CASNQGQGISQQYF. The CDR3 DNA sequence: TGTGCCAGCAACCAGGGACAGGGAATCAGTCAGCAGTACTTC. Full variable domain (rest looked up from reference TRBV2 and TRBJ2-7): EPEVTQTPSHQVTQMGQEVILRCVPISNHLYFYWYRQILGQKVEFLVSFYNNEISEKSEIFDDQFSVERPDGSNFTLKIRSTKLEDSAMYFCASNQGQGISQQYFGPGTRLTVT.

The chain uses TRBV14 and TRBJ2-1, with 11 nucleotides matching TRBD2. This CDR3 comprises 17 residues. Germline-derived CDR1 and CDR2 are SGHDN and FVKESK. V shed 2 bases, J shed 7 bases, and the junction held 10 bases outside the gene matches. The CDR3 loop reads CASSQPQVAGGRNEQFF. The DNA for the CDR3 is TGTGCCAGCAGCCAACCTCAGGTAGCGGGAGGGAGGAATGAGCAGTTCTTC.

In its sample, this clone was seen a few times. This rearrangement joins TRBV4-3 to TRBJ1-1, with 7 nucleotides matching TRBD1. The ends lost 0 bases at V and 0 bases at J; junction bases unmatched: 4. CDR1 LGHNA and CDR2 YSLEER come from the germline V gene. The CDR3 spans 16 residues. This CDR3 reads CASSQDRGVMNTEAFF. The CDR3 nucleotides read TGCGCCAGCAGCCAAGACAGGGGGGTCATGAACACTGAAGCTTTCTTT.

The V and J genes are TRBV2 and TRBJ1-2, with D perhaps TRBD1 (5 bases). The germline V gene encodes CDR1 SNHLY and CDR2 FYNNEI. V was trimmed by 0 bases and J by 7 bases, leaving 12 bases between them. The CDR3 covers 14 residues. The CDR3, as DNA: TGTGCCAGCAGTGAAGCGCGGAGGGGAGGTGGCTACACCTTC. Translated: CASSEARRGGGYTF.

This chain uses TRBV7-9 with TRBJ1-2; 7 bases match TRBD1. V gave up 1 base and J gave up 1 base; unmatched junction bases: 3. CDR1 is SEHNR, CDR2 FQNEAQ, per germline (reference sequence). The length of the CDR3 is 15 residues. CDR3 sequence (DNA): TGTGCCAGCAGCTTAGGACAGGGAGTTAACTATGGCTACACCTTC. Translating it yields CASSLGQGVNYGYTF. Using reference TRBV7-9 and TRBJ1-2 for the parts outside the CDR3, the full variable domain is DTGVSQNPRHKITKRGQNVTFRCDPISEHNRLYWYRQTLGQGPEFLTYFQNEAQLEKSRLLSDRFSAERPKGSFSTLEIQRTEQGDSAMYLCASSLGQGVNYGYTFGSGTRLTVV.

This clone was detected only a few times. J is TRBJ1-5 and V is TRBV28; tentative D call: TRBD1 (5 bases). The germline V gene encodes CDR1 MDHEN and CDR2 SYDVKM. The CDR3 loop spans 13 amino acids. V lost 10 bases to trimming and J lost 4 bases, with 14 bases between them. The CDR3 DNA is TGTGCCACCCACGTGGGGACTAATCAGCCCCAGCATTTT. This gives the protein CATHVGTNQPQHF.

The rearrangement links TRBV19 to TRBJ2-7, with TRBD1 as a possible D gene (6 bases). V lost 10 bases, J lost 6 bases, and 19 bases lay in between. The CDR3 runs 13 residues. Germline values: CDR1 LNHDA, CDR2 SQIVND (reference sequence). The CDR3 loop reads CATSSGQPGEQYF. The CDR3 DNA follows: TGTGCCACTAGCTCGGGACAACCAGGCGAGCAGTACTTC. Complete variable domain (other parts from reference TRBV19 and TRBJ2-7): DGGITQSPKYLFRKEGQNVTLSCEQNLNHDAMYWYRQDPGQGLRLIYYSQIVNDFQKGDIAEGYSVSREKKESFPLTVTSAQKNPTAFYLCATSSGQPGEQYFGPGTRLTVT.

This clone was counted a single time. The V and J genes are TRBV7-9 and TRBJ2-7; D is perhaps TRBD1 (6 bases). The V and J ends lost 1 base and 0 bases respectively, with 16 bases between them. This CDR3 contains 17 residues. CDR1 and CDR2 from the germline V gene are SEHNR and FQNEAQ (reference sequence). This CDR3 reads CASSLGPGQFYSYEQYF. The CDR3 DNA follows: TGTGCCAGCAGCTTAGGCCCAGGACAGTTTTACTCCTACGAGCAGTACTTC.

This clone occurred once. This chain uses TRBV23-1 with TRBJ2-7; 7 nucleotides line up with TRBD1. TRBV23-1 falls under the ORF class, with uncertain function. The trim removed 1 base at V and 0 bases at J, leaving 15 bases unmatched. This CDR3 has 19 amino acids. The CDR3 region is CASSQYRDRAKLNSYEQYF. The CDR3 DNA follows: TGCGCCAGCAGTCAATACCGGGACAGAGCCAAACTGAACTCCTACGAGCAGTACTTC.

The gene calls are TRBV7-9 and TRBJ2-7; D is ambiguous. The germline V gene encodes CDR1 SEHNR and CDR2 FQNEAQ (reference sequence). The CDR3 runs to 13 residues. Deletions cut 5 bases from V and 3 bases from J, with 11 bases between. The chain's CDR3 is CASSHESVYEQYF. The CDR3, as DNA: TGTGCCAGCAGCCATGAGAGTGTCTACGAGCAGTACTTC.

The chain employs TRBV5-4 and TRBJ1-1; 12 nucleotides line up with TRBD1. Germline loops: CDR1 SGHNT, CDR2 YYREEE (reference sequence). J was trimmed by 0 bases and V by 2 bases; bases with no gene match: 11. The CDR3 spans 19 residues. This chain's CDR3 is CASSFGWDRGPFMNTEAFF. The CDR3 DNA reads as TGTGCCAGCAGCTTTGGCTGGGACAGGGGGCCATTCATGAACACTGAAGCTTTCTTT.

The rearrangement links TRBV5-1 to TRBJ2-2; TRBD2 matches at 11 bases. This CDR3 is built from 16 residues. CDR1 and CDR2 (germline): SGHRS, YFSETQ. V shed 4 bases, J shed 5 bases, and the junction held 7 bases outside the gene matches. The CDR3 DNA reads TGCGCCAGCAGCAGTACTAGCGGGGGCGTAACCGGGGAGCTGTTTTTT. This codes for CASSSTSGGVTGELFF. The full variable domain, in which reference TRBV5-1 and TRBJ2-2 provide the parts outside the CDR3, is KAGVTQTPRYLIKTRGQQVTLSCSPISGHRSVSWYQQTPGQGLQFLFEYFSETQRNKGNFPGRFSGRQFSNSRSEMNVSTLELGDSALYLCASSSTSGGVTGELFFGEGSRLTVL.

V gene TRBV27 combines with J gene TRBJ1-5, with 8 bases identical to TRBD1. The CDR3 is made up of 17 amino acids. The V gene's germline CDR1 is MNHEY and CDR2 SMNVEV (reference sequence). V lost 4 bases and J lost 0; bases outside the gene matches: 8. The CDR3 region has the DNA TGTGCCAGCAGTTCCAAATCAGGGGGCGTTAGCAATCAGCCCCAGCATTTT. The encoded protein is CASSSKSGGVSNQPQHF.